This TCR beta chain was sequenced during a study of CD8 T cells in Susac syndrome. General study findings and limits: The study recognized that its TCR sequencing and HLA analysis covered a relatively small number of individuals.

The TEMRA cells underwent FACS enrichment, while the CD8+ and CD4+ T cells underwent negative isolation. CDR1 is SGHDT, CDR2 YYEEEE, per germline. The trim removed 4 bases at V and 2 bases at J, leaving 10 bases unmatched. The CDR3 covers 16 residues. About this clonotype: Its specificity is not known.

After extraction with the RNeasy kit, 0.5 to 1 ug of the RNA was reverse transcribed using random hexamers. Each CDR3 protein is one row after TCRdb ran MiXCR on the immunoSEQ multiplex PCR reads. The sample records 250,000 to 300,000 distinct CDR3 sequences, around 83% being singletons. Sequences were obtained from CD8+ T cells from PBMCs. The V call is TRBV5-6, the J call TRBJ2-5, with 8 bases identical to TRBD2. This sequence originates from a human donor with multiple sclerosis. The CDR3 loop reads CASSPQRERAQETQYF. The CDR3 bases are TGTGCCAGCAGCCCGCAGCGGGAGAGGGCTCAAGAGACCCAGTACTTC. Looking up the rest from reference TRBV5-6 and TRBJ2-5 gives the full variable domain: DAGVTQSPTHLIKTRGQQVTLRCSPKSGHDTVSWYQQALGQGPQFIFQYYEEEERQRGNFPDRFSGHQFPNYSSELNVNALLLGDSALYLCASSPQRERAQETQYFGPGTRLLVL.